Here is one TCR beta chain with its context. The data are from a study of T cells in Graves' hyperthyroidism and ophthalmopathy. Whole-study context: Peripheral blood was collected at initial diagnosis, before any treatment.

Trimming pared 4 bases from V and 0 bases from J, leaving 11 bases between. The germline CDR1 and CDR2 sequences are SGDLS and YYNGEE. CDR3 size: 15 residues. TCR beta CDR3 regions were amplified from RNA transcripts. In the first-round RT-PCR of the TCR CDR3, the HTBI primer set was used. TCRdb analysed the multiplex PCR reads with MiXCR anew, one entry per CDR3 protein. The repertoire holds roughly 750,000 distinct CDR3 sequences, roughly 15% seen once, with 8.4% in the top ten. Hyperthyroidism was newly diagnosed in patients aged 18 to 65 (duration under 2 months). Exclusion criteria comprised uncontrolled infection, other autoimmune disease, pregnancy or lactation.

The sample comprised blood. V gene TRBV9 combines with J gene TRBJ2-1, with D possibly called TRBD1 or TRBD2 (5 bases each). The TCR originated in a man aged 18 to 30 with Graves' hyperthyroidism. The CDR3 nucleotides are TGTGCCAGCAGCCTGGGACCGAACTCCTACAATGAGCAGTTCTTC. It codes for CASSLGPNSYNEQFF.